This T cell receptor beta chain was identified in a study of blood T cell repertoires in COVID-19. In the study overall: COVID-19 samples collected from the United States, Italy and Spain covered acute and convalescent phases. T cells, B-cell-depleted T cells, or PBMCs provided the cDNA or gDNA that served as material.

How the authors handled the data: Quantification of nucleated cells was approximated via reference gene primer amplification. Profiled with immunoSEQ multiplex PCR; TCRdb holds only in-frame clones, not every one. That table gives V, J and clone size, and the DNA gave D and trimming. The sample yields roughly 120,000 clones, 84% seen once. The CDR3 runs 16 residues. Trimming took 3 bases from V and 1 from J, leaving 14 bases between them. Germline CDR1 is SGHAT and CDR2 is FQNNGV. The chain employs TRBV11-2 and TRBJ2-3, with D tentatively TRBD2 (6 bases). The TCR originated in a woman aged 45 to 65 with acute or convalescent COVID-19. Sequences were obtained from peripheral blood. This CDR3 reads CASSLTTSAGTDTQYF. As DNA, the CDR3 is TGTGCCAGCAGCTTGACGACTAGTGCCGGCACAGATACGCAGTATTTT.